A single sample is the source of the 24 T cell receptor beta chains below, sequenced in a study of blood T cell repertoires in COVID-19. TCRdb keeps only in-frame clones here, not all; method: immunoSEQ multiplex PCR. The sample yields about 230,000 clones, roughly 85% seen once. Sequencing input: peripheral blood. The receptors stem from a man aged 50 to 59 with COVID-19, enrolled during active disease.

V usage is TRBV5-1 and J usage is TRBJ2-5; D possibly corresponds to TRBD2 (7 bases). Trimming cost V 2 bases and J 5 bases, with 19 bases left between them. The CDR3 length is 16 residues. Germline CDR1 is SGHRS and CDR2 is YFSETQ. The CDR3 DNA is TGCGCCAGCAGCTTCCCCTTGGGGGGGGGCATCGAGACCCAGTACTTC. Residues: CASSFPLGGGIETQYF.

In DNA form, the CDR3 reads TGCGCCAGCAGCTTGCTGAGCCAGGGAGAGACCCAGTACTTC. Protein: CASSLLSQGETQYF. The chain employs TRBV5-1 and TRBJ2-5, with D perhaps matching TRBD1 (5 bases). CDR3 length: 14 residues. Trimming removed 1 base at V and 4 bases at J, with 11 bases between. Germline CDR1 SGHRS, CDR2 YFSETQ.

The chain couples TRBV27 to TRBJ1-5, with 8 bases matching TRBD1. This CDR3 has 14 amino acids. The junction had 6 bases not matched to a gene; V was cut back by 4 bases and J by 7 bases. Germline V gives CDR1 MNHEY, CDR2 SMNVEV (reference sequence). In DNA, the CDR3 is TGTGCCAGCAGTTCCGGACAGGGTACGCAGCCCCAGCATTTT. It encodes CASSSGQGTQPQHF.

This chain connects TRBV21-1 to TRBJ2-7; whether TRBD1, the table's D call, matches the DNA was not checked. TRBV21-1 is designated a pseudogene. The CDR3 has 14 amino acids. CDR3 protein: CASPGQDGTYEQYF. The CDR3, as DNA: TGTGCCAGCCCGGGACAGGATGGTACCTACGAGCAGTACTTC.

The chain uses TRBV10-1 and TRBJ2-3; tentative D call: TRBD1 (6 bases). The CDR3 is 15 residues long. In germline, CDR1 is WNHNN, CDR2 SYGVQD (reference sequence). Trimming left V 2 bases short and J 4 bases short, with 13 bases between. The CDR3 reads CASSEHNRVADTQYF. For the CDR3, the DNA is TGCGCCAGCAGTGAGCACAACAGGGTGGCAGATACGCAGTATTTT.

The CDR3 here is CASSLPGLDYNEQFF. For the CDR3, the DNA is TGTGCCAGCAGCTTGCCGGGACTGGACTACAATGAGCAGTTCTTC. V is TRBV5-6 and J is TRBJ2-1; possible D gene TRBD2, 6 bases. V shed 1 base and J shed 3 bases, with 11 bases lying between them. Germline V gene data show CDR1 as SGHDT and CDR2 as YYEEEE. The CDR3 spans 15 residues.

CDR3 bases: TGTGCCAGCAGCTTTGACAGGGTCAATCAGCCCCAGCATTTT. This sequence encodes CASSFDRVNQPQHF. This chain uses TRBV5-5 with TRBJ1-5, with 7 positions matching TRBD1. CDR1 and CDR2 from the germline V gene are SGHKS and YYEKEE (reference sequence). The CDR3 runs 14 residues. V dropped 2 bases and J dropped 3; count of bases not matched to a gene: 2.

V is TRBV5-4 and J is TRBJ2-2, with TRBD1 identical over 7 bases. Losses at the gene ends were 3 bases for V and 5 bases for J; bases not matched to a gene: 7. Germline assignment: CDR1 SGHNT and CDR2 YYREEE (reference sequence). The CDR3 spans 15 residues. The CDR3 DNA is TGTGCCAGCAGCTCCCGGGACAGCCAAACCGGGGAGCTGTTTTTT. This encodes CASSSRDSQTGELFF.

This chain uses TRBV9 with TRBJ2-1, with 8 bases identical to TRBD2. Germline V lookup: CDR1 SGDLS, CDR2 YYNGEE. The CDR3 is made up of 16 amino acids. V shed 4 bases and J 8 bases; nucleotides not matched to a gene: 14. The CDR3 spells CASSLSGGAYTDEQFF. The CDR3 region has the DNA TGTGCCAGCAGCTTATCCGGGGGGGCATATACGGATGAGCAGTTCTTC.

The V call is TRBV4-1, the J call TRBJ1-5; possibly TRBD1 for D (5 bases). The CDR3 is 14 residues long. V lost 4 bases to trimming and J lost 2 bases, with 9 bases between them. Germline loops: CDR1 MGHRA, CDR2 YSYEKL. The CDR3 sequence: CASSLGGGNQPQHF. The CDR3 DNA sequence: TGCGCCAGCAGCCTGGGGGGAGGCAATCAGCCCCAGCATTTT.

The chain links TRBV30 to TRBJ1-5; D unresolved. Trimming cost V 3 bases and J 6 bases, with 12 bases left between them. Germline V gene data show CDR1 as GTSNPN and CDR2 as SVGIG (reference sequence). The length of the CDR3 is 13 residues. CDR3 nucleotides: TGTGCCTGGAGGCTAAACCCCGGTCAGCCCCAGCATTTT. Protein sequence: CAWRLNPGQPQHF.

This clone has a single count. The V gene is TRBV7-2, the J gene TRBJ1-6; 9 bases agree with TRBD1. The CDR3 is made up of 15 amino acids. Trimming at V came to 0 bases and at J to 7 bases, leaving 1 base not matched to a gene. Germline V CDR1 and CDR2: SGHTA, FQGNSA. The CDR3 DNA reads as TGTGCCAGCAGCTTAGCGGGACAGGGAAATTCACCCCTCCACTTT. Translated: CASSLAGQGNSPLHF.

This sequence joins TRBV9 and TRBJ1-5; tentative D call: TRBD1 (5 bases). This CDR3 spans 15 amino acids. CDR1 is SGDLS and CDR2 is YYNGEE in the germline V gene. The V gene lost 0 bases and the J gene lost 4 bases, with 11 bases spanning the gap. CDR3 residues: CASSVASAGNQPQHF. CDR3 bases: TGTGCCAGCAGCGTAGCGTCGGCAGGGAATCAGCCCCAGCATTTT.

The V gene is TRBV3-1 (or the pseudogene TRBV3-2), the J gene TRBJ1-3; 7 nucleotides line up with TRBD1. The CDR3 is made up of 16 amino acids. The germline V gene encodes CDR1 LGHDT and CDR2 YNNKEL (reference sequence). V lost 5 bases and J lost 0; bases outside the gene matches: 7. CDR3 DNA sequence: TGTGCCAGCAGCGGCTGGGACAGACACTCTGGAAACACCATATATTTT. Amino acids: CASSGWDRHSGNTIYF.

This clone was detected a few times. The chain links TRBV5-8 to TRBJ1-2; TRBD1 is a possible D gene (6 bases). V dropped 0 bases and J dropped 4 bases, with 7 bases sitting between them. The CDR3 spans 13 residues. The germline gives CDR1 SGHTS, CDR2 YDEGEE. The DNA of the CDR3 is TGTGCCAGCAGCTTGGGGACAGCCTATGGCTACACCTTC. It is translated as CASSLGTAYGYTF.

V and J are TRBV6-2 or TRBV6-3 and TRBJ1-1, with D tentatively TRBD1 (6 bases). The CDR3 has 15 residues. V was trimmed by 2 bases and J by 7 bases, leaving 17 bases between them. Germline V gene data show CDR1 as MNHEY and CDR2 as SVGEGT. CDR3 in DNA: TGTGCCAGCAGTTACCCCCCGGGAGGGGGAGTTGAAGCTTTCTTT. Protein sequence: CASSYPPGGGVEAFF.

The chain has TRBV5-4 and TRBJ2-7, with 8 bases that match TRBD1. With V trimmed by 0 bases and J by 5 bases, 10 bases remained unmatched. The CDR3 loop spans 16 amino acids. Germline lookup yields CDR1 SGHNT and CDR2 YYREEE (reference sequence). The CDR3 spells CASSLVAAGGNNEQYF. In nucleotides, the CDR3 is TGTGCCAGCAGCTTGGTGGCGGCAGGGGGCAACAACGAGCAGTACTTC.

The rearrangement uses TRBV10-3 and TRBJ2-5; 7 positions agree with TRBD1. Germline V gene sequence: CDR1 ENHRY, CDR2 SYGVKD. J lost 3 bases, V lost 5 bases, and 9 bases had no gene match. This CDR3 spans 15 amino acids. CDR3 nucleotides: TGTGCCATCAGTCAGACAGGGACAAGGGAAGAGACCCAGTACTTC. Amino acids: CAISQTGTREETQYF.

J is TRBJ1-4 and V is TRBV10-2; 8 bases fit TRBD1. Germline trimming cut 6 bases from V and 5 bases from J; bases unmatched to any gene: 5. The CDR3 spans 14 residues. From germline, CDR1 is WSHSY and CDR2 SAAADI. CDR3 amino acids: CASSRDRTNEKLFF. CDR3 DNA: TGCGCCAGCAGCCGGGACAGGACGAATGAAAAACTGTTTTTT.

This rearrangement joins TRBV12-3 or TRBV12-4 to TRBJ1-2; tentatively, D is TRBD1 (6 bases). The CDR3 runs 13 residues. With 8 bases removed from V and 3 bases from J, the gap between germline ends came to 13 bases. CDR3 nucleotide sequence: TGTGCCAGCGGCCGGACAGCATACTATGGCTACACCTTC. Its translation: CASGRTAYYGYTF.

The chain has TRBV6-1 and TRBJ2-3; possibly TRBD2 for D (5 bases). Looked up from germline, CDR1 is MNHNS and CDR2 is SASEGT. The germline V and J ends were trimmed by 2 bases and 1 base, with 13 bases remaining between them. The length of the CDR3 is 16 residues. The CDR3 DNA reads TGTGCCAGCAGTGAATATCGGGGTTTTCGCACAGATACGCAGTATTTT. It encodes CASSEYRGFRTDTQYF.

The chain joins TRBV7-9 to TRBJ2-2; D is undetermined. There are 15 residues in the CDR3. V lost 1 base and J 3 bases, leaving 9 bases between the germline ends. The germline V gene encodes CDR1 SEHNR and CDR2 FQNEAQ (reference sequence). The CDR3 loop reads CASSLVGPDTGELFF. The CDR3 nucleotides read TGTGCCAGCAGCTTAGTGGGCCCGGACACCGGGGAGCTGTTTTTT.

CDR3 region: CASSVGLAGGTDTQYF. The CDR3 DNA reads as TGTGCCAGCAGCGTCGGACTAGCGGGGGGTACAGATACGCAGTATTTT. The chain is built from TRBV9 and TRBJ2-3, with 14 bases aligning to TRBD2. CDR1 SGDLS and CDR2 YYNGEE come from the germline V gene. The CDR3 extends over 16 amino acids. V was pared by 2 bases and J by 3 bases, with 2 bases of the junction left unmatched. Based on the CDR3 plus reference TRBV9 and TRBJ2-3, the full variable domain is DSGVTQTPKHLITATGQRVTLRCSPRSGDLSVYWYQQSLDQGLQFLIQYYNGEERAKGNILERFSAQQFPDLHSELNLSSLELGDSALYFCASSVGLAGGTDTQYFGPGTRLTVL.

The chain links TRBV5-1 to TRBJ2-3; possible D gene TRBD2, 5 bases. The CDR3 consists of 14 residues. CDR1 is SGHRS, CDR2 YFSETQ, per germline. Between the trimmed V and J ends, which lost 6 bases and 0 bases, there was a span of 11 bases. The DNA for the CDR3 is TGCGCCAGCACGTCTAGCTCCAGCACAGATACGCAGTATTTT. Translation: CASTSSSSTDTQYF.